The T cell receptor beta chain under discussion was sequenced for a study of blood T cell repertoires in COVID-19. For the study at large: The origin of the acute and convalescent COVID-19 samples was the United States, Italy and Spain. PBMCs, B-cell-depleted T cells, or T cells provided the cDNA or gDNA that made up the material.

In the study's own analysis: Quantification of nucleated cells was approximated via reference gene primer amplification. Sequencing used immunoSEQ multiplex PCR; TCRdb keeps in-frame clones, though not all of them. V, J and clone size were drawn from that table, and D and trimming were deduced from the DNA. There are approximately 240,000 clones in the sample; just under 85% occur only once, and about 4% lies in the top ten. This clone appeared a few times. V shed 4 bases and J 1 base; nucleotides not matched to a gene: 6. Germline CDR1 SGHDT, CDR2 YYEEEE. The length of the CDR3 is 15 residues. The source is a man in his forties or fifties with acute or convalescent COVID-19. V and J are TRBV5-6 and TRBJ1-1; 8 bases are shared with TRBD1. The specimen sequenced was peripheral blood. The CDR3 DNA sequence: TGTGCCAGCAGCAGTACAGGGGGAGGGAACACTGAAGCTTTCTTT. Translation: CASSSTGGGNTEAFF.